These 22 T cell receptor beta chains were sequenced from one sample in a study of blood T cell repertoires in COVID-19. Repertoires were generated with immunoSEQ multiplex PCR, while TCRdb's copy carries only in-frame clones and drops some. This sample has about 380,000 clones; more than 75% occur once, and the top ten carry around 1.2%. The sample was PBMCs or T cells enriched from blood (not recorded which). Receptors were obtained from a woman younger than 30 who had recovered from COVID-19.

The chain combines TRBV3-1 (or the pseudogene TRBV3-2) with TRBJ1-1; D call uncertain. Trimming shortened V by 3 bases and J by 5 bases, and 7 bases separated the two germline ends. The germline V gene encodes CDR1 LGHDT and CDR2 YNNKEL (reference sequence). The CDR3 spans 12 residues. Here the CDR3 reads CASSHGSTEAFF. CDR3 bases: TGTGCCAGCAGCCACGGGTCGACTGAAGCTTTCTTT.

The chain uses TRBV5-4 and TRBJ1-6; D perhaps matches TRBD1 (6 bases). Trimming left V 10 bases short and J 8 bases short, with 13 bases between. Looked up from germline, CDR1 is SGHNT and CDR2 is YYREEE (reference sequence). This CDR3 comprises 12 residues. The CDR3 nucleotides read TGTGCCGGGGGGGGCAAAGATTCACCCCTCCACTTT. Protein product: CAGGGKDSPLHF.

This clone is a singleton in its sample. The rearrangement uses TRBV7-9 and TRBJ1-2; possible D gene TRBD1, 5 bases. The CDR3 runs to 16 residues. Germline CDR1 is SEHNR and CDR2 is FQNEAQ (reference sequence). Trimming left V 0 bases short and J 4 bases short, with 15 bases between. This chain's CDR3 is CASSLADQGASYGYTF. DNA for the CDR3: TGTGCCAGCAGCTTAGCGGATCAAGGGGCGAGCTATGGCTACACCTTC.

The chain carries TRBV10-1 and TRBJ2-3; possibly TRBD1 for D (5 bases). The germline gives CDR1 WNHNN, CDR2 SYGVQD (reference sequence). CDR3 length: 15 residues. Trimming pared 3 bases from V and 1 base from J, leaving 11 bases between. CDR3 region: CASSEGDIGTDTQYF. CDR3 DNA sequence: TGCGCCAGCAGTGAAGGGGATATCGGCACAGATACGCAGTATTTT.

DNA for the CDR3: TGCGCCAGCAGCTTTTTTTTAGGGGGATCGACGCGGACTGAAGCTTTCTTT. Translating gives CASSFFLGGSTRTEAFF. The V gene is TRBV5-1, the J gene TRBJ1-1; TRBD1 is a possible D gene (6 bases). Germline lookup yields CDR1 SGHRS and CDR2 YFSETQ. The V and J ends lost 2 bases and 5 bases respectively, with 22 bases between them. This CDR3 has 17 residues.

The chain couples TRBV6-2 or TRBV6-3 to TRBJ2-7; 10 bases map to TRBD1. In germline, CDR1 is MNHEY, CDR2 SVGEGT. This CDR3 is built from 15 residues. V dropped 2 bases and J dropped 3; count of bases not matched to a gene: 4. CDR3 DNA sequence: TGTGCCAGCAGTTACGGACAGGGGGTGCTCTACGAGCAGTACTTC. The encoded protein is CASSYGQGVLYEQYF.

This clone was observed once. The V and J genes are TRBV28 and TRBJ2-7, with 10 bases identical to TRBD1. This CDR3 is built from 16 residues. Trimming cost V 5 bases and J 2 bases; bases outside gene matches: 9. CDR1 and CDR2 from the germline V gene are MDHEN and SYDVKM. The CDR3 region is CASSPHSGTGAYEQYF. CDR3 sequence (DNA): TGTGCCAGCAGTCCCCATTCCGGGACAGGGGCCTACGAGCAGTACTTC.

CDR3 region: CASSSQGANGGELFF. The CDR3 nucleotides read TGTGCCAGCAGCTCACAGGGGGCGAATGGCGGGGAGCTGTTTTTT. The V gene is TRBV7-3, the J gene TRBJ2-2; TRBD1 matches at 9 bases. The CDR3 loop spans 15 amino acids. In germline, CDR1 is SGHTA, CDR2 FQGTGA. Trimming removed 4 bases from V and 7 bases from J; junction bases left unmatched: 7.

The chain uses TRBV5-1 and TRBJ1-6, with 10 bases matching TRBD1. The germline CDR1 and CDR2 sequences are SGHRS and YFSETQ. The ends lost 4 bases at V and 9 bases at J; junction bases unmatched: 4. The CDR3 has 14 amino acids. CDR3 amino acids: CASSNGTGASPLHF. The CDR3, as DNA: TGCGCCAGCAGCAACGGGACAGGGGCTTCACCCCTCCACTTT.

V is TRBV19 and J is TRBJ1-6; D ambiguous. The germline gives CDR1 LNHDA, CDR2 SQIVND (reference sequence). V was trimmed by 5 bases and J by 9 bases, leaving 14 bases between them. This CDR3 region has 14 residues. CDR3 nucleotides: TGTGCCAGTAGTGATGTGGCGGCTAGTTCACCCCTCCACTTT. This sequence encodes CASSDVAASSPLHF.

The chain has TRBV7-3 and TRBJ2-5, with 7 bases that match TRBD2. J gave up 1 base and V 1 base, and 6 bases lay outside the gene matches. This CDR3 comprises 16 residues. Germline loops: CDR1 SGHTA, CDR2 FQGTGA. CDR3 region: CASSLRGGGTQETQYF. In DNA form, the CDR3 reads TGTGCCAGCAGCTTAAGGGGCGGGGGAACCCAAGAGACCCAGTACTTC.

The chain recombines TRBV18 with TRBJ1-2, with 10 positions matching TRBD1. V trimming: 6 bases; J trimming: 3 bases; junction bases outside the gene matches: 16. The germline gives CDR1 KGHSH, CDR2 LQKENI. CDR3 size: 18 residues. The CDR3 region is CASSRRGRDRGNDYGYTF. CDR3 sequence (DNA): TGTGCCAGCTCGCGAAGGGGCAGGGACAGGGGAAATGACTATGGCTACACCTTC.

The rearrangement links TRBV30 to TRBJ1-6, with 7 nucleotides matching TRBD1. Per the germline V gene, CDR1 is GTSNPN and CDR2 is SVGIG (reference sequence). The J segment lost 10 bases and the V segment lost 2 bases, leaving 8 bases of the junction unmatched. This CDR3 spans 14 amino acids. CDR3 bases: TGTGCCTGGAGTCGGACAGGTGGAAAGTCACCCCTCCACTTT. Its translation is CAWSRTGGKSPLHF.

DNA of the CDR3: TGTGCCAGCAGCCACTTATCAGGGGCGAACACTGAAGCTTTCTTT. It is translated as CASSHLSGANTEAFF. The V call is TRBV3-1 (or the pseudogene TRBV3-2), the J call TRBJ1-1; a weak D match, TRBD1 (6 bases). The germline V and J ends were trimmed by 3 bases and 1 base, with 12 bases remaining between them. The CDR3 has 15 amino acids. The V gene's germline CDR1 is LGHDT and CDR2 YNNKEL (reference sequence).

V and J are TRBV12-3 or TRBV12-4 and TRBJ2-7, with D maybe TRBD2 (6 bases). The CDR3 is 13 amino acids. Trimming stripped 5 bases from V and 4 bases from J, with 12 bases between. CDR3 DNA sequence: TGTGCCAGCAGTGTAGACGCGGGGTACGAGCAGTACTTC. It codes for CASSVDAGYEQYF.

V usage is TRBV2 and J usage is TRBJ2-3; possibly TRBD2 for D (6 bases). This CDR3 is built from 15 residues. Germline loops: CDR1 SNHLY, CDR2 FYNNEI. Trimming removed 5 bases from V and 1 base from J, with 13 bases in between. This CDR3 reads CASSHGTSRTDTQYF. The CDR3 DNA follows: TGTGCCAGCAGTCACGGGACTTCCCGCACAGATACGCAGTATTTT.

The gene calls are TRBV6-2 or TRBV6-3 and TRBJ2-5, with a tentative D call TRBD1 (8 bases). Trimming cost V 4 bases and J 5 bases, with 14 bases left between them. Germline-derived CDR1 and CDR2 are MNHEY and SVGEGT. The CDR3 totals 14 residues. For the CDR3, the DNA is TGTGCCAGCAGTTTACAGGGGGGGCGGGAGACCCAGTACTTC. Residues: CASSLQGGRETQYF.

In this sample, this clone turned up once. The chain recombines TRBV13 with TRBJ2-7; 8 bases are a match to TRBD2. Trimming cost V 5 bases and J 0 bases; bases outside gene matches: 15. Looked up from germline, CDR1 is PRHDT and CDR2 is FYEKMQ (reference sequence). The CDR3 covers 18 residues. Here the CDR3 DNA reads TGTGCCAGCAGCCCCGGGGGGCGGGGGGCCCCAAGCTCCTACGAGCAGTACTTC. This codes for CASSPGGRGAPSSYEQYF. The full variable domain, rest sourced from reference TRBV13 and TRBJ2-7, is AAGVIQSPRHLIKEKRETATLKCYPIPRHDTVYWYQQGPGQDPQFLISFYEKMQSDKGSIPDRFSAQQFSDYHSELNMSSLELGDSALYFCASSPGGRGAPSSYEQYFGPGTRLTVT.

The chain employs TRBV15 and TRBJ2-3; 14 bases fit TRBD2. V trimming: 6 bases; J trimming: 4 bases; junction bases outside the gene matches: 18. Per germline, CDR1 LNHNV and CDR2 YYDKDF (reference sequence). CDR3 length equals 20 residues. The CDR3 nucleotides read TGTGCCACCAGTTTGCTTCCATGGCTCCAGACTAGCGGGGGGGCAGATACGCAGTATTTT. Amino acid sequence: CATSLLPWLQTSGGADTQYF.

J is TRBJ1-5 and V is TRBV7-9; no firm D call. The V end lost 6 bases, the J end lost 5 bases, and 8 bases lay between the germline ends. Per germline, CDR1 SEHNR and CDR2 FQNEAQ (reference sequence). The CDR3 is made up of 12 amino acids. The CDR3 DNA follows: TGTGCCAGCAGGGAGGGCGATCAGCCCCAGCATTTT. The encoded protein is CASREGDQPQHF. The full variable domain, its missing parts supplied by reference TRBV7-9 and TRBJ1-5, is DTGVSQNPRHKITKRGQNVTFRCDPISEHNRLYWYRQTLGQGPEFLTYFQNEAQLEKSRLLSDRFSAERPKGSFSTLEIQRTEQGDSAMYLCASREGDQPQHFGDGTRLSIL.

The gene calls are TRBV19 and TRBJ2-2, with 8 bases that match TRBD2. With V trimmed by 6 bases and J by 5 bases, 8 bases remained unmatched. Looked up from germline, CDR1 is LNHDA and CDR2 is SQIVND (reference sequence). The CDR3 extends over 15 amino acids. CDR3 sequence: CASRPSGGRTGELFF. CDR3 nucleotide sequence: TGTGCCAGTAGACCCAGCGGGGGACGGACCGGGGAGCTGTTTTTT. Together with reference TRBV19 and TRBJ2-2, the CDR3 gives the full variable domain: DGGITQSPKYLFRKEGQNVTLSCEQNLNHDAMYWYRQDPGQGLRLIYYSQIVNDFQKGDIAEGYSVSREKKESFPLTVTSAQKNPTAFYLCASRPSGGRTGELFFGEGSRLTVL.

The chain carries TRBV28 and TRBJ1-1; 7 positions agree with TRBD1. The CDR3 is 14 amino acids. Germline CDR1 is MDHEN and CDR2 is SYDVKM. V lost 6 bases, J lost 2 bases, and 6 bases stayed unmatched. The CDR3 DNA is TGTGCCAGCAGGGCGGACAGGATAAACACTGAAGCTTTCTTT. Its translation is CASRADRINTEAFF.